This TCR beta chain originates from a study of radiation and T cells in renal cell carcinoma (dated by TCRdb to the early 2020s). With respect to the entire study: In total, about 50 samples underwent TCR beta sequencing: some 25 tumors plus 27 peripheral blood samples. Across all 53 samples, over 4,000,000 unique CDR3 nucleotide sequences encoding 2,658,974 unique CDR3 amino acid sequences were identified.

Taken with the paper, the label for time point translates to: tumor resected at nephrectomy. Interpreted using the paper, the treatment or condition label stands for: treatment-naive control, cytoreductive nephrectomy. Control tumors were obtained from treatment-naive renal cell carcinoma patients in whom cytoreductive nephrectomy was performed without prior radiation. Renal cell carcinoma with clear cell pathology was present in all patients. The control tumors sequenced for TCR were resected between about 2010 and 2014 from 11 males and 4 females whose median age was roughly 53 years (range roughly 35 to 90). Tumors were dissociated mechanically, digested with collagenase/hyaluronidase at 37 degrees C, processed in gentleMACS C tubes, and stored in liquid nitrogen. Genomic DNA for TCR sequencing was prepared using the QIAamp DNA Blood Mini Kit (Qiagen). The analyses included only samples that passed all quality control checks.

In the case of this clone: This clone's antigen is unknown. There are no base qualities to consult, and no much larger clone falls within one base. The same CDR3 arises from other DNA sequences in this sample as well.

The paper's findings and limits, for the study overall: A greater number of dominant CDR3 motifs was detected in irradiated tumors than in control tumors, and a larger share of the repertoire was occupied by these motifs in irradiated tumors than in control tumors. Intratumoral heterogeneity went uncaptured because the only tumor material available was small regions of 0.85 to 1 g. Effects of radiation dose or scheduling on the TCR repertoire could not be addressed with the single-armed trial design. Compared with controls, irradiated tumors had higher TCR clonality, as the top 100 clonotypes made up an average of about 50% of the repertoire, versus roughly 40% in nephrectomy-only tumors.

Trimming at the junction amounts to 4 bases on V and 4 bases on J, and the germline ends lie 7 bases apart. Via the germline V gene, CDR1 is SQVTM and CDR2 ANQGSEA. The CDR3 sequence holds 11 residues, the cysteine and phenylalanine included. The only DNA kept is the CDR3, 33 bases in frame from the first base. Following the manufacturer's recommendations, the immunoSEQ kit was used to generate TCR beta libraries from genomic DNA. To prepare libraries, a first multiplex PCR with proprietary primers was run, followed by a second PCR that added unique barcodes, and a bead cleanup was done after each round. A kit-provided positive control reaction and a negative control reaction were included in every sample batch. The final libraries underwent checking on an Agilent 4200 TapeStation D1000 ScreenTape, volumetric pooling, and quantification by qPCR. Sequencing was performed on an Illumina NextSeq500 with a MidOutput 150-cycle cartridge, and 156 Read1 and 15 Index1 cycles were run with kit custom primers. The pooled library was loaded at 0.75 to 1 pM, and approximately 18% PhiX control was spiked in. On the study's bioinformatics: The vendor-processed data were analyzed in R, and a clonotype was defined as all T cells that share the same CDR3 nucleotide sequence. In the clone abundance analyses, frequencies were normalized to the 10,000 most abundant clones in each sample. Public T cell clones, which averaged fewer than five per sample, were removed prior to analysis. The dominant motif analysis was done with ImmunoMap using the PAM10 matrix, a gap penalty of 30, and a homology threshold of 0.3, and motifs with a cumulative frequency of at least 0.01 were considered dominant. Drawn from immuneACCESS, this table holds only the in-frame rearrangements with V and J called that TCRdb kept. Clones are partly lost; checked studies trace under half to an unresolved V gene and leave the rest unexplained. That table is the source of V, J and clone size, and D and trimming were worked out from the DNA. The sample yields more than 10,000 clones; around 50% were counted once. The top ten constitute 9.7% of the sample.

This sequence uses TRBV29-1 and TRBJ2-5; possibly the D gene is TRBD2, per 5 matching bases. The input for sequencing was tumor tissue, taken from a patient whose treatment was nephrectomy without radiotherapy. The receptor was derived from a man between 35 and 55 years old with renal cell carcinoma. The CDR3 loop reads CSVGRGETQYF. The DNA sequence follows: TGCAGCGTTGGTCGGGGAGAGACCCAGTACTTC.